The entry below gives a single T cell receptor beta chain sequence along with its context. Its specificity is unknown. The data are from a study of T cell repertoires in cytomegalovirus infection. The overall study: An indication of both CMV infection and matching HLA type came from public TCR beta signatures. Study-wide findings and caveats: HLA-C-restricted TCR beta clonotypes specific for CMV led the ex vivo response.

After removal of 3 bases from V and 2 bases from J, the junction contained 7 bases not matched to a gene. This CDR3 comprises 15 residues. Germline V gene data show CDR1 as SNHLY and CDR2 as FYNNEI. Each CDR3 protein gets one entry after TCRdb re-called the reads with MiXCR. The sample contains roughly 150,000 distinct CDR3 sequences, roughly a third of which appear only once. The chain links TRBV2 to TRBJ2-7, with 7 bases matching TRBD1. This clonotype originated in a human donor in good health (CMV status not recorded). Some clones in this sample may be carry-over from other donors' samples. The source was CD8+ T cells from cultured PBMCs, collected from culture after CMV antigen stimulation. In DNA form, the CDR3 reads TGTGCCAGCAGTGAGTCAGGGGACAGAGCCTACGAGCAGTACTTC. The encoded protein is CASSESGDRAYEQYF.